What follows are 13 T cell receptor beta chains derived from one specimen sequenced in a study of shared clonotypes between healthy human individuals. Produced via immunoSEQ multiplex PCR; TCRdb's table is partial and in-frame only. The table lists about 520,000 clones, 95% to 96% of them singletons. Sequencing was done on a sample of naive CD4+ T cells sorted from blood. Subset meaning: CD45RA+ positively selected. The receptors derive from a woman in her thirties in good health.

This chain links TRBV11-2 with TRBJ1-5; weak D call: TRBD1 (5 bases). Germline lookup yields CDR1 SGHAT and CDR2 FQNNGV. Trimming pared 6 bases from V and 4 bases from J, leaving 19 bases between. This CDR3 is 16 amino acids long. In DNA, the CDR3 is TGTGCCAGCAGTAAAAGTGGGGGGATCTTTAATCAGCCCCAGCATTTT. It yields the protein CASSKSGGIFNQPQHF.

The CDR3 coding sequence is TGTGCCAGTAGTAAACCCGGGGACGGCTCACGCGAGCAGTACTTC. It codes for CASSKPGDGSREQYF. The rearrangement joins TRBV19 to TRBJ2-7; perhaps D is TRBD1 or TRBD2 (5 bases each). The V gene lost 4 bases and the J gene lost 6 bases, with 19 bases spanning the gap. The V gene's germline CDR1 is LNHDA and CDR2 SQIVND (reference sequence). The CDR3 loop spans 15 amino acids.

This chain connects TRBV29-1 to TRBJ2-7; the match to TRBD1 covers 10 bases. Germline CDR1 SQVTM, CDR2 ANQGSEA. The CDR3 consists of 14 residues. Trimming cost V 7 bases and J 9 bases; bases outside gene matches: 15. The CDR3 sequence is CSATGTGVPGAQYF. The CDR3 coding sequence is TGCAGCGCTACCGGGACAGGGGTTCCCGGGGCGCAGTACTTC.

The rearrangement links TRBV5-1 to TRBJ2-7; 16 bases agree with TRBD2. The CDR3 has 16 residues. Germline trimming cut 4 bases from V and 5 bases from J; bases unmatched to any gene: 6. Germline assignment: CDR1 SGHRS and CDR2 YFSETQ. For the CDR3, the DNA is TGCGCCAGCAGCGAGGGACTAGCGGGAGGGACAGACGAGCAGTACTTC. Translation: CASSEGLAGGTDEQYF.

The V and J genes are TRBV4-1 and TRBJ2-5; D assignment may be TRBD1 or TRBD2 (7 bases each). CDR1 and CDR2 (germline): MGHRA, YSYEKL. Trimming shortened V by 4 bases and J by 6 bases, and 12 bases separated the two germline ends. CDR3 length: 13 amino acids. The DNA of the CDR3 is TGCGCCAGCAGCCCAGGGGGGGGGAAGACCCAGTACTTC. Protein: CASSPGGGKTQYF.

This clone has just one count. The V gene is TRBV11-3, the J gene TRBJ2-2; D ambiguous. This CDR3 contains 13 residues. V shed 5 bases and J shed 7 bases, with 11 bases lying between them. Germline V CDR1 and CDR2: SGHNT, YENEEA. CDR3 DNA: TGTGCCAGCAGCGCCCTCCAAAACGGGGAGCTGTTTTTT. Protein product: CASSALQNGELFF.

This CDR3 reads CASSRNRDSPYEQYF. The DNA of the CDR3 is TGCGCCAGCAGCCGAAATAGGGACAGCCCCTACGAGCAGTACTTC. The chain has TRBV5-1 and TRBJ2-7; TRBD1 aligns across 7 bases. The V gene end was trimmed by 4 bases and the J gene end by 2 bases; junction bases not matched to a gene: 9. The CDR3 is made up of 15 amino acids. Germline V lookup: CDR1 SGHRS, CDR2 YFSETQ.

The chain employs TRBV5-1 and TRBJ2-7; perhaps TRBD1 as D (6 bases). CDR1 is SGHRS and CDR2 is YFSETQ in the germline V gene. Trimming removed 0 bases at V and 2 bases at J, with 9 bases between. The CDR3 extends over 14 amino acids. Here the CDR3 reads CASSLGDNPYEQYF. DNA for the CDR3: TGCGCCAGCAGCTTGGGGGACAACCCCTACGAGCAGTACTTC.

This CDR3 is CASSFFTTSNEQFF. The DNA of the CDR3 is TGCGCCAGCAGCTTCTTTACTACCTCCAATGAGCAGTTCTTC. The rearrangement uses TRBV5-1 and TRBJ2-1; the D is unclear. With 2 bases removed from V and 6 bases from J, the gap between germline ends came to 12 bases. The CDR3 totals 14 residues. Germline V gene sequence: CDR1 SGHRS, CDR2 YFSETQ.

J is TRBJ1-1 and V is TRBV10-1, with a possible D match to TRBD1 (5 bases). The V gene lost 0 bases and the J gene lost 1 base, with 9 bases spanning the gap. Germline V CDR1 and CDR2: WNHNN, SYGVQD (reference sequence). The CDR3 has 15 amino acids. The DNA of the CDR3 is TGCGCCAGCAGTGAGTCCTTAGGGGCGAACACTGAAGCTTTCTTT. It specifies CASSESLGANTEAFF.

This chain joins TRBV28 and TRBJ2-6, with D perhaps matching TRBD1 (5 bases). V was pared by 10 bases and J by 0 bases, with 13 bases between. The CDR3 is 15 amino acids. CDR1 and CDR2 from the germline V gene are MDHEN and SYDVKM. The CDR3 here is CATTGQSSGANVLTF. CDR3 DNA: TGTGCCACCACCGGACAAAGCTCTGGGGCCAACGTCCTGACTTTC.

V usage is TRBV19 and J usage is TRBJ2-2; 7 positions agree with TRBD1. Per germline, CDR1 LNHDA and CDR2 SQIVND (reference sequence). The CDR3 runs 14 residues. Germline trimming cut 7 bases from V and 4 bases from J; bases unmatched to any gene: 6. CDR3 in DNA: TGTGCCAGTACTACCAACAGGGGCACCGGGGAGCTGTTTTTT. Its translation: CASTTNRGTGELFF.

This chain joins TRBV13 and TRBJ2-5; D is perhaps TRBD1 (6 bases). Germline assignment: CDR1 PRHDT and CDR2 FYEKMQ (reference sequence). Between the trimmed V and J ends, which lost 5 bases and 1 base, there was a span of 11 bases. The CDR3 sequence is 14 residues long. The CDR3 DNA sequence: TGTGCCAGCAGCGCCCGGACAGCCCAAGAGACCCAGTACTTC. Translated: CASSARTAQETQYF.